The clone carrying this TCR beta chain was seen many times. The antigen remains undetermined. The CDR3 runs 16 residues. Trimming removed 6 bases from V and 11 bases from J; junction bases left unmatched: 16. Germline V gene lookup returns CDR1 MNHNY and CDR2 SVGAGI (reference sequence). TCRdb used MiXCR to reprocess the 5' RACE reads, holding one entry per CDR3 protein. Found here are some 60,000 distinct CDR3 sequences, 8.5% to 10% of them singletons; the top ten hold approximately 12%. The data are from a study of neurological immune-mediated disorders. Findings and caveats of the study: Across subjects, no CDR3 amino acid sequence appeared in expanded clones of more than one subject, a finding that suggested private repertoires in all groups.

Time point indicated: longitudinal time-point 2. The V gene is TRBV6-6, the J gene TRBJ1-5; 10 bases are shared with TRBD1. The sequencing input was PBMCs. The TCR sequence derives from a man aged 25-45 years in good health. CDR3 sequence (DNA): TGTGCCAGCAGCTCCGGGACAGGGGATTTCACGGTGACCCAGCATTTT. Translation gives CASSSGTGDFTVTQHF.